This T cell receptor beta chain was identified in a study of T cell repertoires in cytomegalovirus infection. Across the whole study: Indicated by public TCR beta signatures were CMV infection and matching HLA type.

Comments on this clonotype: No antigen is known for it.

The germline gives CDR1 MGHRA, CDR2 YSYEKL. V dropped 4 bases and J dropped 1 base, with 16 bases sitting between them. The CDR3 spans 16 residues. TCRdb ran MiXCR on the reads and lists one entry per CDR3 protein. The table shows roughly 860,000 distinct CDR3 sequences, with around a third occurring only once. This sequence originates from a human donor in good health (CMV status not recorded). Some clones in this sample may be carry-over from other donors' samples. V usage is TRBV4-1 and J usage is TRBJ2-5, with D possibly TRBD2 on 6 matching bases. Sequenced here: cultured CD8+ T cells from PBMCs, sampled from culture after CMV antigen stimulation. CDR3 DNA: TGCGCCAGCAGCCCCACTGGTAGCGGCAGCCAAGAGACCCAGTACTTC. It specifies CASSPTGSGSQETQYF.